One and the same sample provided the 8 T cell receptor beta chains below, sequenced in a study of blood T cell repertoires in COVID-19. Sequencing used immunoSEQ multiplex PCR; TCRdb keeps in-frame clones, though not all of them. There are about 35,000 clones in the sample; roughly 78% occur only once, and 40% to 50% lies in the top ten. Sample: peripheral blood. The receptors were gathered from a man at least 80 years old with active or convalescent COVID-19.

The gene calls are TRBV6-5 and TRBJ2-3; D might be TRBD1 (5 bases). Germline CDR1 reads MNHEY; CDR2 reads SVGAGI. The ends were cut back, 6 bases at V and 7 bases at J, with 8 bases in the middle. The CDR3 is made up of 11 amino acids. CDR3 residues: CASRTANTQYF. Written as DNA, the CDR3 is TGTGCCAGCAGGACAGCTAATACGCAGTATTTT.

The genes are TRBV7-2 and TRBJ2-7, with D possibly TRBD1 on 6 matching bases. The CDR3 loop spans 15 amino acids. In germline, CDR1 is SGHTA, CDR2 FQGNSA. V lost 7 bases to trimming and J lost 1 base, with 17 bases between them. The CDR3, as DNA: TGTGCCAGCACGCCTTCTTCAGGGGTTTCCTACGAGCAGTACTTC. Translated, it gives CASTPSSGVSYEQYF.

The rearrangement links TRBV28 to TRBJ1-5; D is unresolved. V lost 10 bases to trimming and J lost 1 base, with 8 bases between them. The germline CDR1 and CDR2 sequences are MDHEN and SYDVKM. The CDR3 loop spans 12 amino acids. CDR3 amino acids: CATLVSNQPQHF. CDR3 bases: TGTGCCACTTTAGTGAGCAATCAGCCCCAGCATTTT. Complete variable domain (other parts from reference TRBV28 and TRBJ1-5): DVKVTQSSRYLVKRTGEKVFLECVQDMDHENMFWYRQDPGLGLRLIYFSYDVKMKEKGDIPEGYSVSREKKERFSLILESASTNQTSMYLCATLVSNQPQHFGDGTRLSIL.

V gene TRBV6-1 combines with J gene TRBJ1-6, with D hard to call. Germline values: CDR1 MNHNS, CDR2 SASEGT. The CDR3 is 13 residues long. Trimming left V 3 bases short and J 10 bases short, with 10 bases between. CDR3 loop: CASSERPGSPLHF. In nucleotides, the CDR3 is TGTGCCAGCAGTGAGCGCCCGGGGTCACCCCTCCACTTT.

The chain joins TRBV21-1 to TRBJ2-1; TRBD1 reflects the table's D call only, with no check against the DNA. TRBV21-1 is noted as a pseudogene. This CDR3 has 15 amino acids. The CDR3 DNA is TGTGCCAGCAGCTTGAAGACAGGGGGCTCACCCGAGCAGTTCTTC. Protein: CASSLKTGGSPEQFF.

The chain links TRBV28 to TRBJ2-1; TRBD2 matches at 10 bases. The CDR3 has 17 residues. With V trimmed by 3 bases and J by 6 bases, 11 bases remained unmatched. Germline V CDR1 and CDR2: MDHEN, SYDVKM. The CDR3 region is CASSFPLAGVGRNEQFF. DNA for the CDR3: TGTGCCAGCAGTTTCCCGCTAGCGGGAGTAGGTCGCAATGAGCAGTTCTTC. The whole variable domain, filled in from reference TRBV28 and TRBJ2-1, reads DVKVTQSSRYLVKRTGEKVFLECVQDMDHENMFWYRQDPGLGLRLIYFSYDVKMKEKGDIPEGYSVSREKKERFSLILESASTNQTSMYLCASSFPLAGVGRNEQFFGPGTRLTVL.

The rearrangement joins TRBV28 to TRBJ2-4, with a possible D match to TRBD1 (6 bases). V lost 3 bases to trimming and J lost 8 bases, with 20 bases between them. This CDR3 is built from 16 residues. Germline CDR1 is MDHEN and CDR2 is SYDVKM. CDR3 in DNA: TGTGCCAGCAGTTTGGGTCGCACAAGGGGGAAGGACATTCAGTACTTC. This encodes CASSLGRTRGKDIQYF.

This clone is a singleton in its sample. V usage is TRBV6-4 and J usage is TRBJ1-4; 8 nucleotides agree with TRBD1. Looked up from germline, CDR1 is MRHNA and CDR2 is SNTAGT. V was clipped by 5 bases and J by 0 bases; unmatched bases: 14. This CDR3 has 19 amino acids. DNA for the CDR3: TGTGCCAGCAGTACTTGGACAGGGTGGGGATCTACAACTAATGAAAAACTGTTTTTT. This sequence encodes CASSTWTGWGSTTNEKLFF.